Shown below are 16 T cell receptor beta chains from a single sample sequenced in a study of T-cell memory formation after mild COVID-19 (dated by TCRdb to 2020 to 2023). Library construction relied on 5' RACE. The data were produced on an Illumina NovaSeq 6000. The public reads were reanalyzed by TCRdb: fastp trimming at Q25, MiXCR alignment, in-frame beta chains only. When rows share a CDR3 protein, they turn into one entry using the most common DNA and genes. For this sample there are a few hundred thousand distinct CDR3 sequences; roughly a quarter appear just once. 7% to 9.5% of the sample lies in the top ten. Sample: PBMCs or a T cell subset sorted from them (not recorded which). The receptor source for this set is an adult woman who had mild COVID-19 (a few samples of this study predate the infection). The sample titles of this study are shuffled in the database, so cell type and time point are left out; the donor was told from shared clones.

V usage is TRBV7-3 and J usage is TRBJ2-1, with 9 bases matching TRBD1. This CDR3 is 15 amino acids long. Germline CDR1 and CDR2: SGHTA and FQGTGA. V lost 1 base, J lost 6 bases, and 4 bases stayed unmatched. CDR3 in amino acids: CASSLRGDRVNEQFF. For the CDR3, the DNA is TGTGCCAGCAGCTTAAGAGGGGACAGGGTCAATGAGCAGTTCTTC.

The chain joins TRBV4-2 to TRBJ2-1; TRBD2 matches at 7 bases. CDR3 size: 15 residues. The germline CDR1 and CDR2 sequences are LGHNA and YNFKEQ. Trimming removed 5 bases from V and 6 bases from J; junction bases left unmatched: 10. The CDR3 sequence is CASSSAGAVINEQFF. The CDR3 DNA sequence: TGTGCCAGCAGCTCGGCGGGAGCGGTTATCAATGAGCAGTTCTTC.

This chain links TRBV27 with TRBJ2-5; 11 bases match TRBD2. Trimming removed 5 bases from V and 0 bases from J; junction bases left unmatched: 2. The germline CDR1 and CDR2 sequences are MNHEY and SMNVEV (reference sequence). This CDR3 is built from 15 residues. CDR3 nucleotide sequence: TGTGCCAGCAGTCGGACTAGCGGGTACCAAGAGACCCAGTACTTC. It translates to CASSRTSGYQETQYF.

The V gene is TRBV30, the J gene TRBJ1-5, with D uncertain. Trimming removed 4 bases at V and 4 bases at J, with 14 bases between. The germline gives CDR1 GTSNPN, CDR2 SVGIG (reference sequence). The CDR3 has 14 residues. CDR3 residues: CAWNGGQINQPQHF. CDR3 in DNA: TGTGCCTGGAACGGAGGTCAGATTAATCAGCCCCAGCATTTT.

This clonotype was observed a handful of times. This chain uses TRBV9 with TRBJ1-1, with D tentatively TRBD1 (5 bases). The germline V gene encodes CDR1 SGDLS and CDR2 YYNGEE. Trimming removed 1 base from V and 4 bases from J, with 8 bases in between. The CDR3 is 13 amino acids. The CDR3 DNA follows: TGTGCCAGCAGCGTACAGGGAGGCACTGAAGCTTTCTTT. Translated: CASSVQGGTEAFF.

The V and J genes are TRBV12-3 or TRBV12-4 and TRBJ2-7, with 7 positions matching TRBD2. Trimming removed 5 bases from V and 2 bases from J; junction bases left unmatched: 6. This CDR3 has 14 amino acids. DNA of the CDR3: TGTGCCAGCAGTGGAGCGGGACTTACCTACGAGCAGTACTTC. It specifies CASSGAGLTYEQYF.

Only a few counts were recorded for this clonotype. The chain combines TRBV7-9 with TRBJ1-2; TRBD1 might be the D (6 bases). With 5 bases removed from V and 9 bases from J, the gap between germline ends came to 16 bases. The CDR3 has 13 amino acids. Germline CDR1 SEHNR, CDR2 FQNEAQ (reference sequence). CDR3 amino acids: CASSHGGPESYTF. In DNA form, the CDR3 reads TGTGCCAGCAGCCACGGGGGCCCGGAGAGCTACACCTTC.

The rearrangement joins TRBV30 to TRBJ1-5; D not certain. Germline assignment: CDR1 GTSNPN and CDR2 SVGIG (reference sequence). The CDR3 runs to 14 residues. V dropped 0 bases and J dropped 4 bases, with 10 bases sitting between them. This CDR3 reads CAWSVKQKNQPQHF. The CDR3 nucleotides read TGTGCCTGGAGTGTAAAACAGAAAAATCAGCCCCAGCATTTT.

The table lists this clonotype with a few counts. This sequence joins TRBV15 and TRBJ1-1, with D unresolved. V lost 2 bases and J lost 4, with 11 bases in between. Germline assignment: CDR1 LNHNV and CDR2 YYDKDF (reference sequence). CDR3 length equals 14 residues. CDR3 in amino acids: CATSRPSGRTEAFF. In DNA, the CDR3 is TGTGCCACCAGCAGACCTTCAGGACGCACTGAAGCTTTCTTT.

The CDR3 loop is CASSVRLRDTQYF. Here the CDR3 DNA reads TGCGCCAGCAGCGTCCGACTCCGCGATACGCAGTATTTT. The V and J genes are TRBV5-1 and TRBJ2-3; D not resolved. This CDR3 has 13 amino acids. From germline, CDR1 is SGHRS and CDR2 YFSETQ. The V end was cut by 4 bases, the J end by 6 bases, with 12 bases between.

In its sample, this clonotype was seen many times. The chain is built from TRBV12-3 or TRBV12-4 and TRBJ2-3; D is unresolved. The CDR3 is made up of 13 amino acids. The ends were cut back, 6 bases at V and 4 bases at J, with 11 bases in the middle. CDR3 amino acids: CASSWAQADTQYF. The CDR3 nucleotides read TGTGCCAGCAGCTGGGCTCAGGCAGATACGCAGTATTTT.

The J gene is TRBJ2-7, the V gene TRBV20-1, with D maybe TRBD1 (5 bases). This CDR3 spans 12 amino acids. Germline loops: CDR1 DFQATT, CDR2 SNEGSKA (reference sequence). V was shortened by 6 bases and J by 3 bases, with 12 bases between the two germline ends. The CDR3 protein is CSAPDRYYEQYF. CDR3 nucleotides: TGCAGTGCCCCAGACAGATACTACGAGCAGTACTTC.

The V call is TRBV7-3, the J call TRBJ2-5; 7 positions match TRBD1. The CDR3 is 15 residues long. Trimming at V came to 0 bases and at J to 5 bases, leaving 6 bases not matched to a gene. Germline CDR1 reads SGHTA; CDR2 reads FQGTGA. CDR3 in amino acids: CASSLTGGGAETQYF. CDR3 coding DNA: TGTGCCAGCAGCTTAACAGGGGGCGGCGCGGAGACCCAGTACTTC. The whole variable domain, filled in from reference TRBV7-3 and TRBJ2-5, reads GAGVSQTPSNKVTEKGKYVELRCDPISGHTALYWYRQSLGQGPEFLIYFQGTGAADDSGLPNDRFFAVRPEGSVSTLKIQRTERGDSAVYLCASSLTGGGAETQYFGPGTRLLVL.

This sequence joins TRBV15 and TRBJ2-1; D assignment may be TRBD1 or TRBD2 (5 bases each). The CDR3 consists of 15 residues. The V gene lost 0 bases and the J gene lost 9 bases, with 15 bases spanning the gap. From germline, CDR1 is LNHNV and CDR2 YYDKDF (reference sequence). CDR3 coding DNA: TGTGCCACCAGCAGAGATAGGGGTGACGAGGGTGAGCAGTTCTTC. Encoded protein: CATSRDRGDEGEQFF.

This clonotype was seen more than once but under ten times. V usage is TRBV12-3 or TRBV12-4 and J usage is TRBJ1-1, with 8 bases fitting TRBD1. The V gene end was trimmed by 3 bases and the J gene end by 6 bases; junction bases not matched to a gene: 6. The CDR3 totals 14 residues. The CDR3 region has the DNA TGTGCCAGCAGTTTGGCGCAGGGGGCTTCTGAAGCTTTCTTT. Its protein product is CASSLAQGASEAFF.

The chain couples TRBV19 to TRBJ2-1, with 10 positions matching TRBD2. V was pared by 3 bases and J by 9 bases, with 8 bases of the junction left unmatched. Germline CDR1 LNHDA, CDR2 SQIVND (reference sequence). This CDR3 has 15 amino acids. The CDR3 sequence: CASSILAGAMSEQFF. CDR3 in DNA: TGTGCCAGTAGTATCCTAGCGGGGGCTATGAGTGAGCAGTTCTTC.